This is a list of T cell receptor beta chains from one sample in a study of T cells in Graves' hyperthyroidism and ophthalmopathy. One entry per CDR3 protein, called by TCRdb with MiXCR from the multiplex PCR reads. The sample consists of approximately 640,000 distinct CDR3 sequences, nearly 45% of them appearing once. The source material was peripheral blood or thyroid tissue (not recorded which). These receptors originate from an adult man with Graves' disease, either hyperthyroidism or ophthalmopathy (not recorded which). Each CDR3 is given with its conserved first and last residue. Each record gives: clone size, V gene, J gene, D gene, CDR3 DNA, CDR3 protein. A D gene is named only where the DNA matches it firmly. Size is stated for part of the rows, as once, few or many counts, or as a class when the clone is expanded.

>NA|TRBV15|TRBJ1-6|NA
TGTGCCACCAGCAGTTTGAGGAATTCACCCCTCCACTTT
CATSSLRNSPLHF
>once|TRBV6-1|TRBJ1-1|NA
TGTGCCATCAGTGAAGCTGGGCCCGAAGCTTTCTTT
CAISEAGPEAFF
>few|TRBV7-8|TRBJ2-7|NA
TGCGCCAGCAGCCAAGGGATGATCTCCTACGAGCAGTACTTC
CASSQGMISYEQYF
>many|TRBV2|TRBJ1-2|TRBD1
TGTGCCAGCAGTGAAGCTCTACAGGGGAGTGGCTACACCTTC
CASSEALQGSGYTF
>NA|TRBV25-1|TRBJ1-1|NA
TGTGCCAGCAGTGCGCGGTCCCCAGGGACTGAAGCTTTCTTT
CASSARSPGTEAFF
>many|TRBV2|TRBJ1-1|NA
TGTGCCAGCAGCGGGAGCATGAACACTGAAGCTTTCTTT
CASSGSMNTEAFF
>NA|TRBV2|TRBJ1-5|NA
TGTGCCAGCAGTGCTAGGGTAGGAGGGGGTCAGCCCCAGCATTTT
CASSARVGGGQPQHF
>NA|TRBV7-2|TRBJ2-7|TRBD1
TGTGCCAGCAGCTTACAGGGACAGAGCTCCTACGAGCAGTACTTC
CASSLQGQSSYEQYF
>NA|TRBV6-1|TRBJ2-7|TRBD2
TGTGCCAGCAGTGAAGGGACTAGCCCAAGCTCCTACGAGCAGTACTTC
CASSEGTSPSSYEQYF
>NA|TRBV5-1|TRBJ2-5|NA
TGCGCCAGCAGCTTGGCCGACCATTTC
CASSLADHF
>NA|TRBV19|TRBJ1-4|TRBD1
TGTGCCAGTAGTTCGAAACTGGGACAGGGACATGAAAAACTGTTTTTT
CASSSKLGQGHEKLFF
>few|TRBV25-1|TRBJ1-6|NA
TGTGCCAGCAGTTACTCGGCAGGGCAGGGTAATTCACCCCTCCACTTT
CASSYSAGQGNSPLHF
>NA|TRBV14|TRBJ1-6|NA
TGTGCCAGCAGCCCCTCGGGGGATTCACCCCTCCACTTT
CASSPSGDSPLHF
>NA|TRBV7-9|TRBJ2-7|NA
TGTGCCAGCACCCTGACAGAAACCTACGAGCAGTACTTC
CASTLTETYEQYF
>NA|TRBV24-1|TRBJ2-1|NA
TGTGCCACCAGTGATCGCAGGGGACATGAGCAGTTCTTC
CATSDRRGHEQFF
>many|TRBV7-9|TRBJ1-4|NA
TGTGCCAGCAACCCGGGCCTACAGGTTGAAAAACTGTTTTTT
CASNPGLQVEKLFF
>NA|TRBV5-5|TRBJ1-1|TRBD1
TGTGCCAGCAGCTGGCAGGGGGAAACTGAAGCTTTCTTT
CASSWQGETEAFF
>many|TRBV19|TRBJ1-5|NA
TGTGCCAGTAGTACCAGGGATGGTTTGGATCAGCCCCAGCATTTT
CASSTRDGLDQPQHF
>many|TRBV7-9|TRBJ2-5|NA
TGTGCCAGCAGCACCGAGGCGGCGGAGACCCAGTACTTC
CASSTEAAETQYF
>few|TRBV6-4|TRBJ2-5|NA
TGTGCCAGCACCCGGGACGGCTACGGGACCGAGACCCAGTACTTC
CASTRDGYGTETQYF
>NA|TRBV6-1|TRBJ2-7|NA
TGTGCCAGCAGATCCTGGTCCTACGAGCAGTACTTC
CASRSWSYEQYF
>NA|TRBV2|TRBJ1-5|TRBD1
TGTGCCACCGCCAAGGACAGGGAAGGCGATCAGCCCCAGCATTTT
CATAKDREGDQPQHF
>NA|TRBV7-2|TRBJ1-2|NA
TGTGCCTGGAGTGGGACGGCCTTCTATGGCTACACCTTC
CAWSGTAFYGYTF
>many|TRBV5-1|TRBJ1-1|NA
TGCGCCAGCAGCTTGGCCCCTTCGGGGAACACTGAAGCTTTCTTT
CASSLAPSGNTEAFF
>NA|TRBV11-3|TRBJ1-1|TRBD1
TGTGCCAGCCGCCTCGGGGACAGGGAGGAAGCTTTCTTT
CASRLGDREEAFF
>many|TRBV2|TRBJ1-2|NA
TGTGCCAGCAGTGACCCCGGGAGAGGCTATGGCTACACCTTC
CASSDPGRGYGYTF
>many|TRBV20-1|TRBJ2-5|TRBD2
TGCAGTGCCCAGGATAGCGGGGAGACCCAGTACTTC
CSAQDSGETQYF
>few|TRBV9|TRBJ2-7|NA
TGTGCCAGCAGCGTAGGACCCCAGGGCGGGTACGAGCAGTACTTC
CASSVGPQGGYEQYF
>NA|TRBV20-1|TRBJ2-2|TRBD2
TGCAGTGCTAGTCGAGGGACTAGCGGGCTTCGGAACACCGGGGAGCTGTTTTTT
CSASRGTSGLRNTGELFF
>few|TRBV5-8|TRBJ1-2|NA
TGTGCCAGCAGCTCTACCTCGAGGACCGATGTATATGGCTACACCTTC
CASSSTSRTDVYGYTF
>NA|TRBV6-5|TRBJ1-4|NA
TGTGCCAGCAGTTACCAGGGTTTGGGGCAACTAGGTGAAAAACTGTTTTTT
CASSYQGLGQLGEKLFF
>few|TRBV20-1|TRBJ1-2|TRBD1
TGCAGTGCTAGAGATCGCAGGGGGTATGGCTACACCTTC
CSARDRRGYGYTF
>NA|TRBV29-1|TRBJ1-1|NA
TGCAGCGTTGATTCCCCCGGGTATGGCACTGAAGCTTTCTTT
CSVDSPGYGTEAFF
>NA|TRBV5-8|TRBJ1-1|NA
TGTGCCAGCAGCTTAGCTCCAGAGAACACTGAAGCTTTCTTT
CASSLAPENTEAFF
>NA|TRBV7-9|TRBJ2-7|TRBD2
TGTGCCAGCAGCTTGGGGACTAGCGGGCGTGGGGCCGAGCAGTACTTC
CASSLGTSGRGAEQYF
>few|TRBV7-2|TRBJ1-1|NA
TGTGCCAGCAGTTATGGGACCCTTGGGACTGAAGCTTTCTTT
CASSYGTLGTEAFF
>few|TRBV5-4|TRBJ1-1|NA
TGTGCCAGCAGCTCACCGGGGGCAAAGAACACTGAAGCTTTCTTT
CASSSPGAKNTEAFF
>few|TRBV2|TRBJ1-6|NA
TGTGCCACCAAACAGAGTTTTGACTATAATTCACCCCTCCACTTT
CATKQSFDYNSPLHF
>NA|TRBV7-8|TRBJ2-7|NA
TGTGCCAGCAGCTTAGAACCAGGGAGTTACGAGCAGTACTTC
CASSLEPGSYEQYF
>NA|TRBV15|TRBJ1-4|TRBD1
TGTGCCACCAGCAGAGATAGGAGGGGGCCTAATGAAAAACTGTTTTTT
CATSRDRRGPNEKLFF
>NA|TRBV15|TRBJ1-1|NA
TGTGCCACCAGCAGAGATATCAGCGCTTCGAACACTGAAGCTTTCTTT
CATSRDISASNTEAFF
>NA|TRBV29-1|TRBJ1-2|NA
TGCAGCAGTGACGATGGGAACTATGGCTACACCTTC
CSSDDGNYGYTF
>few|TRBV29-1|TRBJ2-5|NA
TGCAGCGTTGAGGGCAGTCAAGAGACCCAGTACTTC
CSVEGSQETQYF
>many|TRBV7-9|TRBJ2-7|TRBD1
TGTGCCAGCAGCTTCCGGGACAGGGGGAACGAGCAGTACTTC
CASSFRDRGNEQYF
>NA|TRBV28|TRBJ1-1|NA
TGTGCCAGCAGAACCCATGGGAACACTGAAGCTTTCTTT
CASRTHGNTEAFF
>few|TRBV7-2|TRBJ2-7|NA
TGTGCCAGCAGCTCAAAGACTGTCCGCTCCTACGAGCAGTACTTC
CASSSKTVRSYEQYF
>NA|TRBV7-9|TRBJ1-2|NA
NA
CASSFYICSASRGGYTF
>NA|TRBV15|TRBJ1-6|NA
TGTGCCACCAGCAGAGATCCACGACAATACCTCCACTTT
CATSRDPRQYLHF
>few|TRBV7-6|TRBJ1-4|TRBD1
TGTGCCAGCAGCCCACCGGGACAGGTCAAGGGTGAAAAACTGTTTTTT
CASSPPGQVKGEKLFF
>few|TRBV20-1|TRBJ1-4|TRBD1
TGCAGTGCCACGGGACAGGGGAATGAAAAACTGTTTTTT
CSATGQGNEKLFF
>NA|TRBV5-1|TRBJ1-1|NA
TGCGCCAGCAGCTTCGCACAGGACACTGAAGCTTTCTTT
CASSFAQDTEAFF
>once|TRBV10-3|TRBJ1-2|NA
TGTGCCATCAGTGAGTCGTCAGAGCATTCGGGCTACACCTTC
CAISESSEHSGYTF
>few|TRBV2|TRBJ1-5|NA
TGTGCCAGCGTAAGGGGTGGCAATCAGCCCCAGCATTTT
CASVRGGNQPQHF
>NA|TRBV20-1|TRBJ1-4|NA
TGCAGTGCTAGGGCCTGGGGGGGTAATGAAAAACTGTTTTTT
CSARAWGGNEKLFF